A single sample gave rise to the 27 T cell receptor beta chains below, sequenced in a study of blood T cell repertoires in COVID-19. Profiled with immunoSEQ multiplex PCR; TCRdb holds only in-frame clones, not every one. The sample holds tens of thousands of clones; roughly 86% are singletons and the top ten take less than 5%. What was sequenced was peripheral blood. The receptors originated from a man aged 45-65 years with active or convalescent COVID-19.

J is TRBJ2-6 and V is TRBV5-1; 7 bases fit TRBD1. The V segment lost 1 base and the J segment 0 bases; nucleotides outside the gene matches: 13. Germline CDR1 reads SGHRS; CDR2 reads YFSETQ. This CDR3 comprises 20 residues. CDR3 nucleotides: TGCGCCAGCAGCTTGAGAGGGGACAGCTTTTTTAGCTCTGGGGCCAACGTCCTGACTTTC. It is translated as CASSLRGDSFFSSGANVLTF.

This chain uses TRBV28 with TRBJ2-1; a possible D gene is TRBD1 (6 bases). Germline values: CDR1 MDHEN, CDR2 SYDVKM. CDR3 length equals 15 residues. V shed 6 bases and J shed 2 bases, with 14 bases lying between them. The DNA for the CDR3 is TGTGCCAGCAGCCCCCACAGGGATACCTACAATGAGCAGTTCTTC. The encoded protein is CASSPHRDTYNEQFF.

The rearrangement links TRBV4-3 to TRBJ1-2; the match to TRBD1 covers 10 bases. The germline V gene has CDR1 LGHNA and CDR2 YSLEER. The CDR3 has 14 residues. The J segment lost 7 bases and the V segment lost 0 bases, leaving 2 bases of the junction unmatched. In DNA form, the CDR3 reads TGCGCCAGCAGCCAAGAGGGGACAGGGGTTGGCTACACCTTC. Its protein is CASSQEGTGVGYTF.

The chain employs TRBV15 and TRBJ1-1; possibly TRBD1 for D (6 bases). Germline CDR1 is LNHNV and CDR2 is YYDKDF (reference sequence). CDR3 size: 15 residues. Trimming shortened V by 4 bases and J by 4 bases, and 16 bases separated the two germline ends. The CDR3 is CATSTSKGVGTEAFF. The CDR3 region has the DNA TGTGCCACCAGCACGAGTAAGGGGGTGGGCACTGAAGCTTTCTTT.

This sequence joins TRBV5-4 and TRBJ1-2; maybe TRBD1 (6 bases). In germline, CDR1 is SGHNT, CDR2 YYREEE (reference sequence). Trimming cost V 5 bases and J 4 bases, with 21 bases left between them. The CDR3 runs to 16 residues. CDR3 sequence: CASRNDEGDKSYGYTF. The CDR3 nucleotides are TGTGCCAGCAGAAACGATGAGGGGGATAAGTCCTATGGCTACACCTTC.

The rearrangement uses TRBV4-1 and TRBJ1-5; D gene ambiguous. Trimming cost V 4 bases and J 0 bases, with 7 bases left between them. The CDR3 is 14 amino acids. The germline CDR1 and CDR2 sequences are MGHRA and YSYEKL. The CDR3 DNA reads TGCGCCAGCAGCCGAGGTCTTAGCAATCAGCCCCAGCATTTT. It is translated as CASSRGLSNQPQHF.

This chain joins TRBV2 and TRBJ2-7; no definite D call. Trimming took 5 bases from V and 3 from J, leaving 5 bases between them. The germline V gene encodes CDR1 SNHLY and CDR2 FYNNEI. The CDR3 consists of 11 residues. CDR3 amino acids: CASSNGYEQYF. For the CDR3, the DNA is TGTGCCAGCAGTAACGGCTACGAGCAGTACTTC.

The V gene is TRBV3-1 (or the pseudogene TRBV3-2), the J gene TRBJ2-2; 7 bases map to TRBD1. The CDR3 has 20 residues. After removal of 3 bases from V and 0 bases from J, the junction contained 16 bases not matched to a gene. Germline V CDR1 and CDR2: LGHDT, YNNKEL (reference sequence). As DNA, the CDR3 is TGTGCCAGCAGCCACGCTCCGGGACAGAGTTTAAATACGAACACCGGGGAGCTGTTTTTT. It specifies CASSHAPGQSLNTNTGELFF.

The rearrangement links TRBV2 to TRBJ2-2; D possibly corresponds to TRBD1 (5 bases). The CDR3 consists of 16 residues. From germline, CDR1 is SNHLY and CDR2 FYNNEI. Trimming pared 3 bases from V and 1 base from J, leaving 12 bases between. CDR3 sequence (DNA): TGTGCCAGCAGTGAGCAGGGCCCCTGGAACACCGGGGAGCTGTTTTTT. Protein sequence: CASSEQGPWNTGELFF.

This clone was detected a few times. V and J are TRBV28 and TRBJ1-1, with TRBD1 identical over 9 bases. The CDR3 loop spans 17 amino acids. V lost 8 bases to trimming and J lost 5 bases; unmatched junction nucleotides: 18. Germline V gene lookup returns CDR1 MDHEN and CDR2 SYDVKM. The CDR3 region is CASVTGRIWTGETEAFF. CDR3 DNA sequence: TGTGCCAGCGTTACGGGGAGGATATGGACAGGGGAGACTGAAGCTTTCTTT.

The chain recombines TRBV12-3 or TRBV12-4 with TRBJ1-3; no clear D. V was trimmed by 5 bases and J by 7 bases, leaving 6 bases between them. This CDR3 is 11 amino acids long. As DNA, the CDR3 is TGTGCCAGCAGTCGCGGGAACACCATATATTTT. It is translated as CASSRGNTIYF.

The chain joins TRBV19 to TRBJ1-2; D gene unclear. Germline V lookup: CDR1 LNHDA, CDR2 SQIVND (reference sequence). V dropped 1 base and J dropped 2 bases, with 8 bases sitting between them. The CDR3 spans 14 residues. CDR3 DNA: TGTGCCAGTAGTATAGGTGACGGGAACTATGGCTACACCTTC. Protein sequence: CASSIGDGNYGYTF.

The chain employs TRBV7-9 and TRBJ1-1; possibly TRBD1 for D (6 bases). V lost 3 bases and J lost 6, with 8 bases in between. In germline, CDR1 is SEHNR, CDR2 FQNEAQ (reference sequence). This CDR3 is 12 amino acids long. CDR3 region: CASSFEGAEAFF. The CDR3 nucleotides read TGTGCCAGCAGCTTTGAGGGGGCTGAAGCTTTCTTT.

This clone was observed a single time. This chain's CDR3 is CASSLWGQTGAKNIQYF. CDR3 DNA sequence: TGTGCCAGCAGTTTATGGGGACAGACTGGGGCCAAAAACATTCAGTACTTC. The chain couples TRBV28 to TRBJ2-4; 7 bases are shared with TRBD1. The CDR3 totals 17 residues. Trimming at V came to 0 bases and at J to 1 base, leaving 6 bases not matched to a gene. Germline CDR1 is MDHEN and CDR2 is SYDVKM.

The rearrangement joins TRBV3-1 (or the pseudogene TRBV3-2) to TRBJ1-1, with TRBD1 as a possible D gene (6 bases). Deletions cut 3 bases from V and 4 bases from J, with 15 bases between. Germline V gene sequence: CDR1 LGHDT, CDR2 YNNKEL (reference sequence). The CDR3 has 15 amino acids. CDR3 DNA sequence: TGTGCCAGCAGCCATAACAGGGTGAGGGCCACTGAAGCTTTCTTT. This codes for CASSHNRVRATEAFF.

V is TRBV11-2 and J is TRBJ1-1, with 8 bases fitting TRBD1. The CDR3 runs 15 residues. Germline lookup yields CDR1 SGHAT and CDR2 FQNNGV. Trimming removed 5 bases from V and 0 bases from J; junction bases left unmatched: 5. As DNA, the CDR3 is TGTGCCAGCAGCCCCCAACAGGGGGTGAACACTGAAGCTTTCTTT. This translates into CASSPQQGVNTEAFF.

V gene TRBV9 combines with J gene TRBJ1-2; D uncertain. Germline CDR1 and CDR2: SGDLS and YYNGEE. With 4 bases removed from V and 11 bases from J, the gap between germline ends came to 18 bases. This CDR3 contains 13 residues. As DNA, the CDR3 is TGTGCCAGCAGCTTGGGCAGAGATCCAGGATACACCTTC. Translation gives CASSLGRDPGYTF.

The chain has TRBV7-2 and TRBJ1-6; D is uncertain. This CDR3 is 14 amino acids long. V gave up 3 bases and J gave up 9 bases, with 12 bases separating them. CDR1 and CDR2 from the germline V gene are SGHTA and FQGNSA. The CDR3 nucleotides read TGTGCCAGCAGCTTTTTCCCTCCGGGTTCACCCCTCCACTTT. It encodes CASSFFPPGSPLHF.

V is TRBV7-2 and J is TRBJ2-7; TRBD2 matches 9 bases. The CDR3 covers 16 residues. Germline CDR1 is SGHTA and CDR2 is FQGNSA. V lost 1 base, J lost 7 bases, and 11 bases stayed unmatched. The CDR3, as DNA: TGTGCCAGCAGCTTAGGGGTAGCGGGGGAGGCGCGGGAGCAGTACTTC. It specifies CASSLGVAGEAREQYF.

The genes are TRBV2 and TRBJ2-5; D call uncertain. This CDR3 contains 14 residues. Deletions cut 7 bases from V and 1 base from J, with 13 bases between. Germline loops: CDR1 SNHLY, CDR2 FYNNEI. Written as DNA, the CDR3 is TGTGCCAGCAAGGTGGGCAGCACCCAAGAGACCCAGTACTTC. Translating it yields CASKVGSTQETQYF.

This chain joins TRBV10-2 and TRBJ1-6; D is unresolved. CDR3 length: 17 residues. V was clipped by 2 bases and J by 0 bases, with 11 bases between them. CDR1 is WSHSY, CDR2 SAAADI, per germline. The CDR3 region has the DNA TGCGCCAGCAGTGAGCCTGGTTGGGCCTCCTATAATTCACCCCTCCACTTT. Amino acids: CASSEPGWASYNSPLHF.

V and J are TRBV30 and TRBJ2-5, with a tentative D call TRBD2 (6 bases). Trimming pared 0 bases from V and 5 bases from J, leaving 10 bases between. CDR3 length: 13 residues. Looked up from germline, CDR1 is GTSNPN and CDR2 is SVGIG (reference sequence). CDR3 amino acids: CAWSVVGRETQYF. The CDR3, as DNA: TGTGCCTGGAGTGTAGTGGGGAGGGAGACCCAGTACTTC.

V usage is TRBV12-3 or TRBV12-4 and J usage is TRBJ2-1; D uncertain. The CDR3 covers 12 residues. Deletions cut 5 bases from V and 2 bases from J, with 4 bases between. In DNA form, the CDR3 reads TGTGCCAGCAGTCCCACCTACAATGAGCAGTTCTTC. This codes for CASSPTYNEQFF.

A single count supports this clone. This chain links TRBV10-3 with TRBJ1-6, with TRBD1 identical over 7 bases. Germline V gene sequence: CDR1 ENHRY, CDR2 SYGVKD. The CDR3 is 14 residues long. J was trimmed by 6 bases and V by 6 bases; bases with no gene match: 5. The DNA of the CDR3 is TGTGCCATCAGGTCCCGGGACAGTAATTCACCCCTCCACTTT. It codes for CAIRSRDSNSPLHF.

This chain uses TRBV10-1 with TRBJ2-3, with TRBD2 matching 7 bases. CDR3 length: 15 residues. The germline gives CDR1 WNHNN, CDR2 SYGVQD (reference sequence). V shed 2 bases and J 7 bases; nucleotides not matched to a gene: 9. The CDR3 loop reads CASSEGRWTRNTQYF. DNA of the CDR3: TGCGCCAGCAGTGAGGGCAGGTGGACTAGAAATACGCAGTATTTT.

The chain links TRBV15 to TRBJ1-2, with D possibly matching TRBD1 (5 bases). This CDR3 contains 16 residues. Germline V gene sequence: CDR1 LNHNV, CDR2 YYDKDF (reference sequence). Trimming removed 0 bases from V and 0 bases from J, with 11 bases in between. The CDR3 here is CATSRDRGEANYGYTF. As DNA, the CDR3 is TGTGCCACCAGCAGAGATCGGGGGGAAGCTAACTATGGCTACACCTTC.

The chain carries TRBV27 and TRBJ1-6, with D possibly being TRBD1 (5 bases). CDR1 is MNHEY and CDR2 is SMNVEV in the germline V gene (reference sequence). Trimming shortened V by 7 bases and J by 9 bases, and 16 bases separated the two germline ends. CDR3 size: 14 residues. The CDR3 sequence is CASTPGLGISPLHF. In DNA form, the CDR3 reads TGTGCCAGCACACCAGGGCTCGGAATTTCACCCCTCCACTTT.